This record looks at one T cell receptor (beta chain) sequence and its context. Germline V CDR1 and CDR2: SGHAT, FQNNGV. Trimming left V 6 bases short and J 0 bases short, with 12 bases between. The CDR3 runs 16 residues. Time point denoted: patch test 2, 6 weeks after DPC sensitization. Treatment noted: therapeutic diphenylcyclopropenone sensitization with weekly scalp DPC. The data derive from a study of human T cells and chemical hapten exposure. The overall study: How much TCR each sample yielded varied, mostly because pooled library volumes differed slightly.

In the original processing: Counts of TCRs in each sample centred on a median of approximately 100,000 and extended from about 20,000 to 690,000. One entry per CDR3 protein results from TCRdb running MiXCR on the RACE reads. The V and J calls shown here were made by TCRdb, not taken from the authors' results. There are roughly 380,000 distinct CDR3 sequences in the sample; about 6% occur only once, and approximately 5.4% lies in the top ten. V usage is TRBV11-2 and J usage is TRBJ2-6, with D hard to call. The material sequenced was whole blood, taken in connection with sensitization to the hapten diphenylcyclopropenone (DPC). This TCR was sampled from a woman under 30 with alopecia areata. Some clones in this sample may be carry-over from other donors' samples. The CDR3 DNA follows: TGTGCCAGCAGTTGGGATTTCTTCTCTGGGGCCAACGTCCTGACTTTC. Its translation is CASSWDFFSGANVLTF.